The 19 T cell receptor beta chains reported below all come from one sample, sequenced in a study of monozygotic twins with inflammatory bowel disease. TCRdb re-called the 5' RACE reads and shows each CDR3 protein once, DNA omitted. Found here are 150,000 to 200,000 distinct CDR3 sequences; the top ten clones hold approximately 7%. The specimen was blood. The receptors originated from a human donor with ulcerative colitis or Crohn's disease, or a healthy co-twin of an affected twin (not recorded which).

This chain uses TRBV5-1 with TRBJ2-4. CDR3 length: 13 amino acids. Germline values: CDR1 SGHRS, CDR2 YFSETQ. CDR3 in amino acids: CASSPFGQNIQYF.

The V call is TRBV19, the J call TRBJ2-2; the D call from TCRdb, TRBD2, cannot be confirmed without DNA. The CDR3 is made up of 16 amino acids. CDR1 is LNHDA and CDR2 is SQIVND in the germline V gene (reference sequence). This chain's CDR3 is CASTPSAGGYTGELFF.

The J gene is TRBJ2-1, the V gene TRBV15; TCRdb designates TRBD2, a call that cannot be tested without DNA. Per the germline V gene, CDR1 is LNHNV and CDR2 is YYDKDF (reference sequence). The CDR3 runs to 16 residues. This CDR3 reads CATSRETSGRVNEQFF.

The chain employs TRBV5-1 and TRBJ2-3; the TRBD1 assignment by TCRdb is unverifiable without DNA. The CDR3 has 15 residues. The V gene's germline CDR1 is SGHRS and CDR2 YFSETQ. CDR3 amino acids: CASSLMGDRTDTQYF.

This sequence joins TRBV5-1 and TRBJ1-1; there is no DNA to check the TCRdb D call of TRBD1. This CDR3 has 13 amino acids. Germline V gene lookup returns CDR1 SGHRS and CDR2 YFSETQ. This CDR3 is CATSDRWNTEAFF. The variable domain in full, completed from reference TRBV5-1 and TRBJ1-1, reads KAGVTQTPRYLIKTRGQQVTLSCSPISGHRSVSWYQQTPGQGLQFLFEYFSETQRNKGNFPGRFSGRQFSNSRSEMNVSTLELGDSALYLCATSDRWNTEAFFGQGTRLTVV.

The rearrangement joins TRBV7-2 to TRBJ2-5; the D gene TCRdb calls, TRBD2, cannot be checked with no DNA. CDR3 length: 17 amino acids. Germline CDR1 reads SGHTA; CDR2 reads FQGNSA. The CDR3 here is CASSHLLGGQSQETQYF. Drawing the rest from reference TRBV7-2 and TRBJ2-5, the complete variable domain is GAGVSQSPSNKVTEKGKDVELRCDPISGHTALYWYRQSLGQGLEFLIYFQGNSAPDKSGLPSDRFSAERTGGSVSTLTIQRTQQEDSAVYLCASSHLLGGQSQETQYFGPGTRLLVL.

The chain is built from TRBV7-9 and TRBJ2-5; lacking DNA, the TRBD2 call made by TCRdb goes unchecked. This CDR3 contains 14 residues. The V gene's germline CDR1 is SEHNR and CDR2 FQNEAQ (reference sequence). The CDR3 protein is CASSLKGLQETQYF.

V and J are TRBV7-2 and TRBJ2-3. CDR3 size: 14 residues. In germline, CDR1 is SGHTA, CDR2 FQGNSA. CDR3 sequence reads: CASSSQGSTDTQYF.

The J gene is TRBJ2-3, the V gene TRBV6-2 or TRBV6-3. CDR1 MNHEY and CDR2 SVGEGT come from the germline V gene. The CDR3 loop spans 12 amino acids. The CDR3 reads CASGRVADTQYF.

The V gene is TRBV27, the J gene TRBJ2-3. This CDR3 contains 15 residues. Germline loops: CDR1 MNHEY, CDR2 SMNVEV (reference sequence). The CDR3 loop is CASSLSGRPARTQYF.

The CDR3 is CASSSPGQVQETQYF. The chain uses TRBV5-1 and TRBJ2-5; TCRdb's D call, TRBD1, is unchecked because there is no DNA. Germline loops: CDR1 SGHRS, CDR2 YFSETQ. The CDR3 covers 15 residues. The full variable domain, in which reference TRBV5-1 and TRBJ2-5 provide the parts outside the CDR3, is KAGVTQTPRYLIKTRGQQVTLSCSPISGHRSVSWYQQTPGQGLQFLFEYFSETQRNKGNFPGRFSGRQFSNSRSEMNVSTLELGDSALYLCASSSPGQVQETQYFGPGTRLLVL.

The V and J genes are TRBV18 and TRBJ2-1; absent DNA, TCRdb's TRBD2 call cannot be checked. CDR1 and CDR2 from the germline V gene are KGHSH and LQKENI. The CDR3 covers 17 residues. The CDR3 protein is CASSPSSGSSSYNEQFF.

The V call is TRBV5-1, the J call TRBJ1-4. The CDR3 loop spans 17 amino acids. The germline CDR1 and CDR2 sequences are SGHRS and YFSETQ. The CDR3 protein is CASSFGRVRATNEKLFF.

The chain carries TRBV21-1 and TRBJ2-3. TRBV21-1 is a known pseudogene. The CDR3 totals 16 residues. The chain's CDR3 is CASSNRTTTGTDTQYF.

The genes are TRBV6-1 and TRBJ2-2; as DNA is missing, the TRBD2 call by TCRdb cannot be tested. This CDR3 spans 18 amino acids. Looked up from germline, CDR1 is MNHNS and CDR2 is SASEGT. The CDR3 protein is CASTRIVSEGANTGELFF.

V and J are TRBV5-1 and TRBJ2-1; absent DNA, TCRdb's TRBD2 call cannot be checked. The CDR3 totals 15 residues. Germline CDR1 and CDR2: SGHRS and YFSETQ. The CDR3 is CASSLGLAGVGEQFF.

The chain recombines TRBV29-1 with TRBJ2-5; there is no DNA to check the TCRdb D call of TRBD1. CDR3 size: 19 residues. Germline assignment: CDR1 SQVTM and CDR2 ANQGSEA. The CDR3 protein is CSVEGAVGQGAPRQETQYF. Using reference TRBV29-1 and TRBJ2-5 for the parts outside the CDR3, the full variable domain is SAVISQKPSRDICQRGTSLTIQCQVDSQVTMMFWYRQQPGQSLTLIATANQGSEATYESGFVIDKFPISRPNLTFSTLTVSNMSPEDSSIYLCSVEGAVGQGAPRQETQYFGPGTRLLVL.

J is TRBJ1-6 and V is TRBV5-1; the D call from TCRdb, TRBD1, cannot be confirmed without DNA. Germline CDR1 SGHRS, CDR2 YFSETQ. The CDR3 extends over 14 amino acids. The CDR3 reads CASSLPGGNSPLHF.

The genes are TRBV5-1 and TRBJ2-3; TCRdb proposes TRBD1, but this gene call is untestable without DNA. The CDR3 loop spans 14 amino acids. The V gene's germline CDR1 is SGHRS and CDR2 YFSETQ. Here the CDR3 reads CASSLEGQVDTQYF.